Here is one T cell receptor (beta chain) with its context. Its antigen is still unknown. V was pared by 0 bases and J by 1 base, with 5 bases between. This CDR3 region has 14 residues. Germline CDR1 SEHNR, CDR2 FQNEAQ (reference sequence). The data were obtained in a study of shared clonotypes between healthy human individuals. Study outcomes and limitations: Specimens sampled were limited to blood, with tissue repertoires likely differing.

CD8 cells regarded as naive lacked CD45RO, were positively chosen for CCR7, and omitted terminally differentiated effector memory CD45RA+ cells. Assay: immunoSEQ multiplex PCR; the TCRdb copy retains only in-frame clones and omits some. The table lists nearly 600,000 clones, about 95% of them singletons. This TCR was recovered from a woman in her twenties or thirties in good health. Sequenced input: naive CD8+ T cells sorted from blood. The rearrangement uses TRBV7-9 and TRBJ2-3; D is possibly TRBD1 (5 bases). DNA for the CDR3: TGTGCCAGCAGCTTAGCGACAGGCACAGATACGCAGTATTTT. Amino acid sequence: CASSLATGTDTQYF.